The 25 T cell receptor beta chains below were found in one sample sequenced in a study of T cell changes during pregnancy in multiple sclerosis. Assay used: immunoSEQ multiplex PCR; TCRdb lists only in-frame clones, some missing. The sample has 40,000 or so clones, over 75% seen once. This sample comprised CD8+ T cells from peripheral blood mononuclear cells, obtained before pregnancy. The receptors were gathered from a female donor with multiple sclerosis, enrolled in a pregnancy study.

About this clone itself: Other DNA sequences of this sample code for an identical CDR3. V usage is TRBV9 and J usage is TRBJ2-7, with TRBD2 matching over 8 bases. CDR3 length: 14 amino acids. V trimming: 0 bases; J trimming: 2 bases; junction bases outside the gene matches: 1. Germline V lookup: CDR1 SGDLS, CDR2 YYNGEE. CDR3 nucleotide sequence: TGTGCCAGCAGCGTAGCGGGAGGGCCCTACGAGCAGTACTTC. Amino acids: CASSVAGGPYEQYF.

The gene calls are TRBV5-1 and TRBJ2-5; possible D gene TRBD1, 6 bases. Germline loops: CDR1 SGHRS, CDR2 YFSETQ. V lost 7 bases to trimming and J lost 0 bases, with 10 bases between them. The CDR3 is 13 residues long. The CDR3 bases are TGCGCCAGCCGCCAGGGGAACCAAGAGACCCAGTACTTC. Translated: CASRQGNQETQYF.

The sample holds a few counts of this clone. DNA of the CDR3: TGTGCCAGCAGCCCGTACCGGACAGGCGACACTGAAGCTTTCTTT. It yields the protein CASSPYRTGDTEAFF. The chain uses TRBV7-2 and TRBJ1-1; the match to TRBD1 covers 7 bases. The trim removed 5 bases at V and 3 bases at J, leaving 9 bases unmatched. The CDR3 contains 15 residues. Germline assignment: CDR1 SGHTA and CDR2 FQGNSA.

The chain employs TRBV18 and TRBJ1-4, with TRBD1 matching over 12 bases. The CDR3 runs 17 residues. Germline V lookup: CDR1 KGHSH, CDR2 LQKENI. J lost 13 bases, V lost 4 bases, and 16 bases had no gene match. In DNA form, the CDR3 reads TGTGCCAGCTCACTGGATAATCCCGGGACAGGGGGCTATGGACTGTTTTTT. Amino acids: CASSLDNPGTGGYGLFF.

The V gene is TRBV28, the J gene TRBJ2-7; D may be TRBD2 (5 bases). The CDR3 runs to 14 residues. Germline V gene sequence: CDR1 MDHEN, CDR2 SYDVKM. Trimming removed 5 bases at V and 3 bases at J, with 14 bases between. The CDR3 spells CASSTRGRGYEQYF. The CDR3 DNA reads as TGTGCCAGCAGTACCCGGGGTCGGGGCTACGAGCAGTACTTC.

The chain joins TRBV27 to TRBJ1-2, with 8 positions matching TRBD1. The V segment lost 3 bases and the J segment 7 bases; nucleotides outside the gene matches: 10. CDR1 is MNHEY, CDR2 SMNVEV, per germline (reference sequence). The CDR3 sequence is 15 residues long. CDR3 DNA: TGTGCCAGCAGTTTGGGACAGGCGGCTCCCAGTGGCTACACCTTC. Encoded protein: CASSLGQAAPSGYTF.

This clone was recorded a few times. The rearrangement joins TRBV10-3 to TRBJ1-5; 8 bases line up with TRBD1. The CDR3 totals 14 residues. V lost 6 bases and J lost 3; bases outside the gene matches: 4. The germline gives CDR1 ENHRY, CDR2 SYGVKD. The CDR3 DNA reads TGTGCCATCAGATCGGACAGGGCCAATCAGCCCCAGCATTTT. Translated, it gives CAIRSDRANQPQHF.

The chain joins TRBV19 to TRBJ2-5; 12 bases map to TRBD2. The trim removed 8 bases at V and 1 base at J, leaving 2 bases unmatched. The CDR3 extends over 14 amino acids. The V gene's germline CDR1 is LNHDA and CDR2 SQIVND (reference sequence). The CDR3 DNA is TGTGCCAGTGGACTAGCGGGGTTCCAAGAGACCCAGTACTTC. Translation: CASGLAGFQETQYF. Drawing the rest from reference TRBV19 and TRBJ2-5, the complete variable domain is DGGITQSPKYLFRKEGQNVTLSCEQNLNHDAMYWYRQDPGQGLRLIYYSQIVNDFQKGDIAEGYSVSREKKESFPLTVTSAQKNPTAFYLCASGLAGFQETQYFGPGTRLLVL.

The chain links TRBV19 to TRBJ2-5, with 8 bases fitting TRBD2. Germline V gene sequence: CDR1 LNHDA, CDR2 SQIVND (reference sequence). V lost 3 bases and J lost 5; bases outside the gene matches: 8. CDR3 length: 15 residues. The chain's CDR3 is CASSMAASSGETQYF. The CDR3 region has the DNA TGTGCCAGTAGTATGGCGGCATCTAGCGGGGAGACCCAGTACTTC.

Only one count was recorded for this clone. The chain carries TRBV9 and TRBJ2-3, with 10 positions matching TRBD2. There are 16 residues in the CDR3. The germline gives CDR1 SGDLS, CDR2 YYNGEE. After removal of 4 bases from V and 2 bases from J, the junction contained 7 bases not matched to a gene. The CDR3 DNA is TGTGCCAGCAGCTTAACTAGCGGGAAGGCCACAGATACGCAGTATTTT. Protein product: CASSLTSGKATDTQYF.

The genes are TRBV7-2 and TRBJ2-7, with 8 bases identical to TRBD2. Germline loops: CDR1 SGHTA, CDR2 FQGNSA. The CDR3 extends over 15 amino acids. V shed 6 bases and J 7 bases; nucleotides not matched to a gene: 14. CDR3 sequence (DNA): TGTGCCAGCAGTTCAACTAGCGGAAAATTGGGAGAGCAGTACTTC. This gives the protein CASSSTSGKLGEQYF. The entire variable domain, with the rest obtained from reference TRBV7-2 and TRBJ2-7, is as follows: GAGVSQSPSNKVTEKGKDVELRCDPISGHTALYWYRQSLGQGLEFLIYFQGNSAPDKSGLPSDRFSAERTGGSVSTLTIQRTQQEDSAVYLCASSSTSGKLGEQYFGPGTRLTVT.

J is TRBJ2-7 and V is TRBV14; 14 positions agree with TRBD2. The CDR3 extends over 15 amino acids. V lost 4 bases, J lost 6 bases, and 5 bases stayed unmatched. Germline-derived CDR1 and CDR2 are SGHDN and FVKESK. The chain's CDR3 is CASSLGTSGSSEQYF. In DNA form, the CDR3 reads TGTGCCAGCAGCCTTGGGACTAGCGGGAGCTCCGAGCAGTACTTC.

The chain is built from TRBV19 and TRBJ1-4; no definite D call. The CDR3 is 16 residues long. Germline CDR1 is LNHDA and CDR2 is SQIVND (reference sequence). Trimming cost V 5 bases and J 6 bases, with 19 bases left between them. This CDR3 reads CASSVVTSPSDEKLFF. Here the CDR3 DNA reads TGTGCCAGTAGTGTCGTCACGTCCCCATCGGATGAAAAACTGTTTTTT.

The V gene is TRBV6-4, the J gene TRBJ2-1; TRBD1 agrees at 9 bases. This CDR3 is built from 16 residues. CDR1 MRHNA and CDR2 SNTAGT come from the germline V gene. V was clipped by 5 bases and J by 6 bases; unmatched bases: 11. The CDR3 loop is CASSPLPGTGLNEQFF. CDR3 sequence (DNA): TGTGCCAGCAGTCCTCTCCCCGGGACAGGGCTCAATGAGCAGTTCTTC.

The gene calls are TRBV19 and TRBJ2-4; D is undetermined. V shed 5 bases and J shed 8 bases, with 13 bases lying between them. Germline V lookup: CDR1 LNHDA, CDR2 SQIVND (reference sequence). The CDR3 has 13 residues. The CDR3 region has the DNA TGTGCCAGTAGTGCGAGGTCCTCGGACATTCAGTACTTC. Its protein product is CASSARSSDIQYF.

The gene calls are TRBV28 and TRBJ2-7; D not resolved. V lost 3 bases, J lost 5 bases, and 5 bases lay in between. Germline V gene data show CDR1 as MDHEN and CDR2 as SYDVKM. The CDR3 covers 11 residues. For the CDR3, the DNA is TGTGCCAGCAGTTTGGAGAACGAGCAGTACTTC. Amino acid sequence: CASSLENEQYF.

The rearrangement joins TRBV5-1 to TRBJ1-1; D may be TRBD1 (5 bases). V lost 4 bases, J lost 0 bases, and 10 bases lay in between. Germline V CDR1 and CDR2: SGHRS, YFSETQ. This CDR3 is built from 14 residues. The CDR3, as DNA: TGCGCCAGCAGCCCAGACAGCCTGAACACTGAAGCTTTCTTT. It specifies CASSPDSLNTEAFF.

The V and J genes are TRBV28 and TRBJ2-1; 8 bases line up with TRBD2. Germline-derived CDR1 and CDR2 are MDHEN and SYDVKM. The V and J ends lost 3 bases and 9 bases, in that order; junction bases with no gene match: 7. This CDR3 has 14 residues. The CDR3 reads CASSLQGLGVEQFF. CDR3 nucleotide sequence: TGTGCCAGCAGTTTGCAGGGACTAGGGGTTGAGCAGTTCTTC.

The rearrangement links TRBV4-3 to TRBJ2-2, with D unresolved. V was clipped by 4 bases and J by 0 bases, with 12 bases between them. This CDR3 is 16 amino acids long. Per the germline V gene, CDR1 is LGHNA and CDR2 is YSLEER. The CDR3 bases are TGCGCCAGCAGCCCCATCTACTTTTCGAACACCGGGGAGCTGTTTTTT. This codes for CASSPIYFSNTGELFF.

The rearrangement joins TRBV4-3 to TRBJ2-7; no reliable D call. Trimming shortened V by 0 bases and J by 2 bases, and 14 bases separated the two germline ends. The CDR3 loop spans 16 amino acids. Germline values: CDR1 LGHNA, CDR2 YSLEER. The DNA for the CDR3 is TGCGCCAGCAGCCAAGATGCAGGCGCCCTCACCTACGAGCAGTACTTC. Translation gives CASSQDAGALTYEQYF.

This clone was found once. CDR3 coding DNA: TGTGCCAGCAGCGTCGGGGGAGGAGGGAATGGCTACACCTTC. It is translated as CASSVGGGGNGYTF. The chain uses TRBV9 and TRBJ1-2; D may be TRBD1 (5 bases). Trimming removed 2 bases at V and 6 bases at J, with 14 bases between. The CDR3 has 14 residues. In germline, CDR1 is SGDLS, CDR2 YYNGEE.

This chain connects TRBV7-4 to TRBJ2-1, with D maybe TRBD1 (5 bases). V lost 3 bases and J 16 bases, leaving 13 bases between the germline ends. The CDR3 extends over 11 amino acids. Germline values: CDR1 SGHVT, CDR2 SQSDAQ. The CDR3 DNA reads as TGTGCCAGCAGCTTTCAAGCAGGGAAATTCTTC. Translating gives CASSFQAGKFF.

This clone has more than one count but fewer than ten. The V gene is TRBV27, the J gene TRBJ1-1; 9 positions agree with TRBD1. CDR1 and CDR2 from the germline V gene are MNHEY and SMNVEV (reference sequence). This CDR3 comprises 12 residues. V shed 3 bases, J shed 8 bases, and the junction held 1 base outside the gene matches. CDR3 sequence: CASSFGTGEAFF. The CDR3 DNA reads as TGTGCCAGCAGTTTCGGGACAGGGGAAGCTTTCTTT.

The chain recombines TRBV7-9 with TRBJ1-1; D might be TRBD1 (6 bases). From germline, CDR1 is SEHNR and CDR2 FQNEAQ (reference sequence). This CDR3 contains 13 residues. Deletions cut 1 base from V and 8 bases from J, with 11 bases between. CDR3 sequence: CASSLGQVREAFF. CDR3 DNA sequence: TGTGCCAGCAGCTTAGGACAGGTCCGGGAAGCTTTCTTT. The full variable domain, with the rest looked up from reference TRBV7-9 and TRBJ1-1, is DTGVSQNPRHKITKRGQNVTFRCDPISEHNRLYWYRQTLGQGPEFLTYFQNEAQLEKSRLLSDRFSAERPKGSFSTLEIQRTEQGDSAMYLCASSLGQVREAFFGQGTRLTVV.

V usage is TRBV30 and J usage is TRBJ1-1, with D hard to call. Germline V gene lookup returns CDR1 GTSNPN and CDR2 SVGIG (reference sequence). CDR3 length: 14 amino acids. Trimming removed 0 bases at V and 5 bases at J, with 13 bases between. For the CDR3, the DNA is TGTGCCTGGAGTGTAACCCGGGGTAGGACTGAAGCTTTCTTT. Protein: CAWSVTRGRTEAFF. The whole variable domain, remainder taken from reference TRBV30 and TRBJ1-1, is SQTIHQWPATLVQPVGSPLSLECTVEGTSNPNLYWYRQAAGRGLQLLFYSVGIGQISSEVPQNLSASRPQDRQFILSSKKLLLSDSGFYLCAWSVTRGRTEAFFGQGTRLTVV.